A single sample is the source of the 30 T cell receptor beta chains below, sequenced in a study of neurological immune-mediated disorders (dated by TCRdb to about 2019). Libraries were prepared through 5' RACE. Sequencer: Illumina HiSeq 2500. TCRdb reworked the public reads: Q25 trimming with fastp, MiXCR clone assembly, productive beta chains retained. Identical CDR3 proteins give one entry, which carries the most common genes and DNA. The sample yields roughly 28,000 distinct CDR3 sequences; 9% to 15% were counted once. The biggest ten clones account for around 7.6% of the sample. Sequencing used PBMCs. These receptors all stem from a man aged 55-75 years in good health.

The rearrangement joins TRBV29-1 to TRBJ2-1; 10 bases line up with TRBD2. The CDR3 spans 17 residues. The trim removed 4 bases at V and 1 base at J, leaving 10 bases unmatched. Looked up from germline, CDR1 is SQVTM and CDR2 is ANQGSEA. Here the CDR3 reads CSVVGLAGVQSYNEQFF. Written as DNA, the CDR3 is TGCAGCGTTGTTGGCCTAGCGGGAGTACAGTCCTACAATGAGCAGTTCTTC.

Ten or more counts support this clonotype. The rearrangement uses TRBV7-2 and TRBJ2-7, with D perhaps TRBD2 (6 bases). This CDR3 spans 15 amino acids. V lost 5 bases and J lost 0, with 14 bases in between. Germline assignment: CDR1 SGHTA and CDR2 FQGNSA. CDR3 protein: CASSPRAGSSYEQYF. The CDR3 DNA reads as TGTGCCAGCAGCCCCAGAGCGGGTAGCTCCTACGAGCAGTACTTC.

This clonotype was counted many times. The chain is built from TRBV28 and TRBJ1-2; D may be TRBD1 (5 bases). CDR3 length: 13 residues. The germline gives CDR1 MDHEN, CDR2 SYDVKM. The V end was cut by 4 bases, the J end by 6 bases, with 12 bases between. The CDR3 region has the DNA TGTGCCAGCAGTTCGGGACCCTTGGATGGCTACACCTTC. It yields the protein CASSSGPLDGYTF.

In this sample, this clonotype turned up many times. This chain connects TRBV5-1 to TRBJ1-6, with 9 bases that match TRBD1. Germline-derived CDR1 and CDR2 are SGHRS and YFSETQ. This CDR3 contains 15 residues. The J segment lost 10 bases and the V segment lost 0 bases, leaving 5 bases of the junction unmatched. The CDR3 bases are TGCGCCAGCAGCTTGGGGACAGGGGTTCGATCACCCCTCCACTTT. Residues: CASSLGTGVRSPLHF.

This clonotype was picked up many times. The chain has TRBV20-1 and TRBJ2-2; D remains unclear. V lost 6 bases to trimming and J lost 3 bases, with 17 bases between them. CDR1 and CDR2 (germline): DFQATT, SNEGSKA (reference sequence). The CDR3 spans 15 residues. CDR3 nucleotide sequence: TGCAGTGCCAAATCATGGGGTGGAGACACCGGGGAGCTGTTTTTT. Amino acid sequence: CSAKSWGGDTGELFF.

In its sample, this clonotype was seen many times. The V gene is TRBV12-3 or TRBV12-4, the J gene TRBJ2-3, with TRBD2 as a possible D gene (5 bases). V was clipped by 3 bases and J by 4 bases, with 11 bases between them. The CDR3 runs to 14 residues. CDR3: CASSLEVRPDTQYF. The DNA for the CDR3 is TGTGCCAGCAGTTTGGAGGTCAGACCAGATACGCAGTATTTT.

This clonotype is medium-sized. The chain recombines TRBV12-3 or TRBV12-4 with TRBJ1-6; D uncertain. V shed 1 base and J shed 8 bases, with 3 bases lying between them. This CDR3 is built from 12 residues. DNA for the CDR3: TGTGCCAGCAGTTTAGAGGATTCACCCCTCCACTTT. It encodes CASSLEDSPLHF.

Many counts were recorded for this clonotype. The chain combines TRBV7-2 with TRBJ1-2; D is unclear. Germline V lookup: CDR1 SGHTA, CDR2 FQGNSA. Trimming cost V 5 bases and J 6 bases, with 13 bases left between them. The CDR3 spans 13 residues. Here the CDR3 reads CASSRSELNGYTF. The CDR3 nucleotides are TGTGCCAGCAGCAGATCCGAACTGAATGGCTACACCTTC.

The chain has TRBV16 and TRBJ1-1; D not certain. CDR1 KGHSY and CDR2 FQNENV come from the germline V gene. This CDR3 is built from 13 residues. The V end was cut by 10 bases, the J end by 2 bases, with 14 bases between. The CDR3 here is CAIGQETNTEAFF. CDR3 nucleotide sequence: TGTGCCATCGGCCAAGAAACTAACACTGAAGCTTTCTTT.

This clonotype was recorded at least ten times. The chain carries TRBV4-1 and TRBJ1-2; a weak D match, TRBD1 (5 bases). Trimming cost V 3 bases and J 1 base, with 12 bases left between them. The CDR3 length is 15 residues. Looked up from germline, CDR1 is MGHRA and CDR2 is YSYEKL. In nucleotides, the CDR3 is TGCGCCAGCAGCCAGACAGATTCTGGTAACTATGGCTACACCTTC. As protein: CASSQTDSGNYGYTF.

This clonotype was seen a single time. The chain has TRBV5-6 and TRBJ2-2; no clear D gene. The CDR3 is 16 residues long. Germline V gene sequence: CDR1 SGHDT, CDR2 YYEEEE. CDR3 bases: TGTGCAAACAGCTTGTGGATAGGCATGAACACCGGGGAGCTGTTTTTT. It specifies CANSLWIGMNTGELFF.

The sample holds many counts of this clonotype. The CDR3 region is CASSLREVVQPQHF. CDR3 coding DNA: TGTGCCAGCAGCTTGCGGGAGGTGGTGCAGCCCCAGCATTTT. The V call is TRBV5-6, the J call TRBJ1-5; D remains unclear. V was clipped by 1 base and J by 7 bases, with 12 bases between them. This CDR3 is 14 amino acids long. The V gene's germline CDR1 is SGHDT and CDR2 YYEEEE. Drawing the rest from reference TRBV5-6 and TRBJ1-5, the complete variable domain is DAGVTQSPTHLIKTRGQQVTLRCSPKSGHDTVSWYQQALGQGPQFIFQYYEEEERQRGNFPDRFSGHQFPNYSSELNVNALLLGDSALYLCASSLREVVQPQHFGDGTRLSIL.

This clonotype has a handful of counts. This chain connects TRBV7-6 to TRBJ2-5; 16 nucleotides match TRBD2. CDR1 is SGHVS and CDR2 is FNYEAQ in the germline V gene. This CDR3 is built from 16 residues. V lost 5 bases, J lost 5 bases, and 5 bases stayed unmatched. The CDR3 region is CASSAGLAGGQETQYF. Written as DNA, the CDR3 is TGTGCCAGCAGCGCGGGACTAGCGGGGGGGCAGGAGACCCAGTACTTC.

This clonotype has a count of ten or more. The chain's CDR3 is CASSLAAGTATATNEKLFF. In DNA, the CDR3 is TGTGCCAGCAGCTTGGCCGCAGGGACAGCAACAGCAACTAATGAAAAACTGTTTTTT. V usage is TRBV5-5 and J usage is TRBJ1-4, with 7 bases fitting TRBD1. With 0 bases clipped from V and 0 bases from J, the junction kept 11 bases outside the gene matches. CDR1 and CDR2 (germline): SGHKS, YYEKEE (reference sequence). The CDR3 extends over 19 amino acids. The variable domain in full, with the rest retrieved from reference TRBV5-5 and TRBJ1-4, is DAGVTQSPTHLIKTRGQQVTLRCSPISGHKSVSWYQQVLGQGPQFIFQYYEKEERGRGNFPDRFSARQFPNYSSELNVNALLLGDSALYLCASSLAAGTATATNEKLFFGSGTQLSVL.

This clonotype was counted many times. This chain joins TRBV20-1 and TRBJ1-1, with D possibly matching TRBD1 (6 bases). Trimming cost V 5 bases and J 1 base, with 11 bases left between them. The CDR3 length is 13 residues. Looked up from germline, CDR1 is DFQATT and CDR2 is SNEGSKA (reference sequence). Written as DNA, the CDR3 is TGCAGTGCTGCCCCGACAGGGAACACTGAAGCTTTCTTT. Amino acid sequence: CSAAPTGNTEAFF.

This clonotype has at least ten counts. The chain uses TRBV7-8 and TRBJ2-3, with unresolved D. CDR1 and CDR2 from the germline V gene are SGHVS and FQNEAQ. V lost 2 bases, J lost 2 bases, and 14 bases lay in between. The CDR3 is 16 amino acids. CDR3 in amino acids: CASSLFQDQFTDTQYF. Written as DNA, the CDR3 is TGTGCCAGCAGCTTATTTCAAGATCAGTTCACAGATACGCAGTATTTT.

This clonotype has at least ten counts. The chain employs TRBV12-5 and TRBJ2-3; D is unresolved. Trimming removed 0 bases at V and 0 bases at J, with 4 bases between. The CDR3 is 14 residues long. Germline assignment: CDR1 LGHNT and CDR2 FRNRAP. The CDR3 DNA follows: TGTGCTAGTGGTTTGGTACAGAGCACAGATACGCAGTATTTT. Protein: CASGLVQSTDTQYF.

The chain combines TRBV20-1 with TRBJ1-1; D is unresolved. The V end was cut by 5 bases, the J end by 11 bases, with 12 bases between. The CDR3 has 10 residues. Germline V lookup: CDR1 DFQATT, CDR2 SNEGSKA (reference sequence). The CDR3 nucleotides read TGCAGTGCTGTACGGGTTCTGGCTTTCTTT. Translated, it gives CSAVRVLAFF.

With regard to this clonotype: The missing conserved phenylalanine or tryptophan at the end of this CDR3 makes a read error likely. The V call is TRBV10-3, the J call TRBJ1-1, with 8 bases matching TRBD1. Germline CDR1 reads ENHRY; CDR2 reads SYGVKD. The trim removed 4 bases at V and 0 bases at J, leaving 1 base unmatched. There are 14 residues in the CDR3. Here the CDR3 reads CAISVTGVNTEAFS. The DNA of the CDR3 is TGTGCCATCAGTGTGACAGGGGTGAACACTGAAGCTTTCTCT.

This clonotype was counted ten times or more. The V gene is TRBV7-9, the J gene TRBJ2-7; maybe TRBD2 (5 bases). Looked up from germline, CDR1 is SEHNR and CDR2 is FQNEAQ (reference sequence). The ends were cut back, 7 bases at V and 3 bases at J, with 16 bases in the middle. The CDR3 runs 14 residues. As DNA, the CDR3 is TGTGCCAGCACCGTTGGGATTGGGAGCTACGAGCAGTACTTC. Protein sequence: CASTVGIGSYEQYF.

The chain's CDR3 is CASSSGLSSEQYF. The CDR3 nucleotides are TGTGCCAGCAGTTCGGGACTATCATCCGAGCAGTACTTC. The V and J genes are TRBV5-5 and TRBJ2-7; TRBD2 matches 7 bases. The junction had 8 bases not matched to a gene; V was cut back by 5 bases and J by 6 bases. This CDR3 contains 13 residues. Germline loops: CDR1 SGHKS, CDR2 YYEKEE (reference sequence).

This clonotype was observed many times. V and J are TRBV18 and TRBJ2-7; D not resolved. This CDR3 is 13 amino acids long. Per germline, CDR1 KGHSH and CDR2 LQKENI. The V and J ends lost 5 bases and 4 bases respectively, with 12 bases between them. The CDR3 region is CASSTYGVYEQYF. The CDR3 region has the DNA TGTGCCAGCTCAACTTACGGCGTTTACGAGCAGTACTTC.

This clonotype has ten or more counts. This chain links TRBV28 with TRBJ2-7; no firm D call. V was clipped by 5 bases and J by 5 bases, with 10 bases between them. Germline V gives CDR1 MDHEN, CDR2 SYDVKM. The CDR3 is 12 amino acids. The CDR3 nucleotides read TGTGCCAGCAGTCGATTATACCACGAGCAGTACTTC. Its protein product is CASSRLYHEQYF.

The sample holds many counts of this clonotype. The CDR3 region is CASSPLPGPAGTREQYF. CDR3 in DNA: TGTGCCAGCAGTCCCCTCCCGGGTCCGGCGGGAACAAGGGAGCAGTACTTC. This chain joins TRBV27 and TRBJ2-7; possible D gene TRBD2, 6 bases. Germline V lookup: CDR1 MNHEY, CDR2 SMNVEV (reference sequence). The CDR3 extends over 17 amino acids. Trimming removed 5 bases from V and 7 bases from J, with 27 bases in between.

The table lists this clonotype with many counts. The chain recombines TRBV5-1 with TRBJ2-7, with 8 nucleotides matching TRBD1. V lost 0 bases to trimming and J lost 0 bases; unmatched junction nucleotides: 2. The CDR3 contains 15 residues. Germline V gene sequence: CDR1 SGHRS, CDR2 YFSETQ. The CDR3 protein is CASSLGDRSSYEQYF. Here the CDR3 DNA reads TGCGCCAGCAGCTTGGGGGACAGGAGCTCCTACGAGCAGTACTTC.

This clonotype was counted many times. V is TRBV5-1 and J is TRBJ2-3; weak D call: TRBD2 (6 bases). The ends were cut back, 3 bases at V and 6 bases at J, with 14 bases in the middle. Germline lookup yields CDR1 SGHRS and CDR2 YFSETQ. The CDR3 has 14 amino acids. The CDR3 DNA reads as TGCGCCAGCAGCTCCTTCGGGGGTGAGGATACGCAGTATTTT. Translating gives CASSSFGGEDTQYF.

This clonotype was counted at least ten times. The CDR3 DNA reads TGTGCCAGCTCTGTAACCCCCCGAGAAATCAACAATGAGCAGTTCTTC. This encodes CASSVTPREINNEQFF. V and J are TRBV28 and TRBJ2-1; D is undetermined. CDR1 and CDR2 from the germline V gene are MDHEN and SYDVKM. There are 16 residues in the CDR3. Deletions cut 8 bases from V and 5 bases from J, with 22 bases between.

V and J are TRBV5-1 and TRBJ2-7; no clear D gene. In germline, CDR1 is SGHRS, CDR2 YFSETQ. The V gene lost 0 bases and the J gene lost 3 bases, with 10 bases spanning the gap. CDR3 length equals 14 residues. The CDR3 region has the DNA TGCGCCAGCAGCTTGGTGGGCCAGCTCTACGAGCAGTACTTC. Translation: CASSLVGQLYEQYF. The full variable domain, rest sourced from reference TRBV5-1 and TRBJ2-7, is KAGVTQTPRYLIKTRGQQVTLSCSPISGHRSVSWYQQTPGQGLQFLFEYFSETQRNKGNFPGRFSGRQFSNSRSEMNVSTLELGDSALYLCASSLVGQLYEQYFGPGTRLTVT.

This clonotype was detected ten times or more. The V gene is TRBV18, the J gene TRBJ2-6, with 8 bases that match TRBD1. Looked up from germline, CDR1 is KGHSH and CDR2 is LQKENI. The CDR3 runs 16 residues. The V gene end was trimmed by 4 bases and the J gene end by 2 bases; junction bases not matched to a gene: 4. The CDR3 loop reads CASSLRQGTGANVLTF. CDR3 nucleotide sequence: TGTGCCAGCTCACTTCGACAGGGGACTGGGGCCAACGTCCTGACTTTC.

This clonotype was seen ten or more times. Written as DNA, the CDR3 is TGCAGCCCTTACGTACGGGAGCAGTTCTTC. This encodes CSPYVREQFF. V usage is TRBV20-1 and J usage is TRBJ2-1; unclear D gene. Germline V gives CDR1 DFQATT, CDR2 SNEGSKA (reference sequence). The CDR3 is 10 residues long.